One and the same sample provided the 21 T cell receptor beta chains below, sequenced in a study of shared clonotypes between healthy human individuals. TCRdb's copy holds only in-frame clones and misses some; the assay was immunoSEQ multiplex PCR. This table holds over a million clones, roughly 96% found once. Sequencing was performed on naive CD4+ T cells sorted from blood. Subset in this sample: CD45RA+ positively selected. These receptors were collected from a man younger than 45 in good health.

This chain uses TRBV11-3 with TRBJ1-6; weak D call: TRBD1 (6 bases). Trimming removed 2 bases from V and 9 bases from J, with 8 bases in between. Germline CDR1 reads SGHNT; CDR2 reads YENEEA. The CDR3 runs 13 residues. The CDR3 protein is CASSLKGGSPLHF. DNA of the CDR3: TGTGCCAGCAGCTTAAAGGGGGGTTCACCCCTCCACTTT.

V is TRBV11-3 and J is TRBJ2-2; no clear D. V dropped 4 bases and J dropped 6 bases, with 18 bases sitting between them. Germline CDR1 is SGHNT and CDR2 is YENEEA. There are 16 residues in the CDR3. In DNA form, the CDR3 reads TGTGCCAGCAGCTCCTCGGCCTTAGGTTTCGCCGGGGAGCTGTTTTTT. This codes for CASSSSALGFAGELFF.

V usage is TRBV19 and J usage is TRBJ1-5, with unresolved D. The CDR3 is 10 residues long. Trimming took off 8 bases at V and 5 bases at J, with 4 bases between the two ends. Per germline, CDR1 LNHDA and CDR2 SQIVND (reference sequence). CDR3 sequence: CASVHQPQHF. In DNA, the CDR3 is TGTGCCAGTGTTCATCAGCCCCAGCATTTT.

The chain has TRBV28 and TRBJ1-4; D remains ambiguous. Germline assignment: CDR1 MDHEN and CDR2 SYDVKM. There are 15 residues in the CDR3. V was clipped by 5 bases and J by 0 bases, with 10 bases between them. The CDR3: CASSQTFATNEKLFF. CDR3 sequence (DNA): TGTGCCAGCAGTCAAACCTTTGCAACTAATGAAAAACTGTTTTTT.

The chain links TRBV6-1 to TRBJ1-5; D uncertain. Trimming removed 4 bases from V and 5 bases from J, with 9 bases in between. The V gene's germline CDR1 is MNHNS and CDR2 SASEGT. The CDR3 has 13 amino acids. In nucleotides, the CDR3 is TGTGCCAGCAGTGGAGGGAGTTATCAGCCCCAGCATTTT. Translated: CASSGGSYQPQHF.

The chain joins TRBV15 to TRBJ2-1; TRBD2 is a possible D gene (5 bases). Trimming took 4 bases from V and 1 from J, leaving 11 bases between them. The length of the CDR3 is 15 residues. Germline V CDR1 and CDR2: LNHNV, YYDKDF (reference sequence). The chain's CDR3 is CATSTWTGSYNEQFF. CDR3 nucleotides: TGTGCCACCAGCACGTGGACGGGATCCTACAATGAGCAGTTCTTC.

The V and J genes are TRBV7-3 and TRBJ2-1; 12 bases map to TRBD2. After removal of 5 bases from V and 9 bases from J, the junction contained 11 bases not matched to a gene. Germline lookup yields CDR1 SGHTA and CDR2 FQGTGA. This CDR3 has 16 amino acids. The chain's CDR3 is CASSHLRLAGGGEQFF. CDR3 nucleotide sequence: TGTGCCAGCAGCCACCTGAGGCTAGCGGGAGGGGGTGAGCAGTTCTTC.

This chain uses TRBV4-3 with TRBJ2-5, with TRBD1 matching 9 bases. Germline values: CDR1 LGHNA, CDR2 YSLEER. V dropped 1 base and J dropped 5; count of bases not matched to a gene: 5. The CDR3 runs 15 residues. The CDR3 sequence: CASSQGGQGGETQYF. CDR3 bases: TGCGCCAGCAGCCAAGGGGGACAGGGTGGGGAGACCCAGTACTTC.

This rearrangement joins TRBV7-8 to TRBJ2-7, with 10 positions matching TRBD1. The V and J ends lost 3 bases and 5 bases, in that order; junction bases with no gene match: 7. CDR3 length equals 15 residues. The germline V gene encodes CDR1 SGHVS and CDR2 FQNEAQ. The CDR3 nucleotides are TGTGCCAGCAGCTTGAGGGGGACAGGGGCCCACGAGCAGTACTTC. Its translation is CASSLRGTGAHEQYF.

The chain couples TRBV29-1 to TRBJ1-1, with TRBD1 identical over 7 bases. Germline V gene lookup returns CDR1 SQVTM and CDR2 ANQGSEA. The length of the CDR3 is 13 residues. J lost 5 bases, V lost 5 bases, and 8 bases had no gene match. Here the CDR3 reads CSVNRGLGTEAFF. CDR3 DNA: TGCAGCGTTAACAGGGGATTAGGAACTGAAGCTTTCTTT.

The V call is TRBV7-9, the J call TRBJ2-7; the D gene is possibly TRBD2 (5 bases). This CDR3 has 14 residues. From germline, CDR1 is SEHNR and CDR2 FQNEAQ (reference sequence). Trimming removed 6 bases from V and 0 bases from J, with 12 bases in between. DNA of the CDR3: TGTGCCAGCAGTCATCCCGGGGACTCCTACGAGCAGTACTTC. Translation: CASSHPGDSYEQYF. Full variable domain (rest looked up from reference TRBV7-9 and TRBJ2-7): DTGVSQNPRHKITKRGQNVTFRCDPISEHNRLYWYRQTLGQGPEFLTYFQNEAQLEKSRLLSDRFSAERPKGSFSTLEIQRTEQGDSAMYLCASSHPGDSYEQYFGPGTRLTVT.

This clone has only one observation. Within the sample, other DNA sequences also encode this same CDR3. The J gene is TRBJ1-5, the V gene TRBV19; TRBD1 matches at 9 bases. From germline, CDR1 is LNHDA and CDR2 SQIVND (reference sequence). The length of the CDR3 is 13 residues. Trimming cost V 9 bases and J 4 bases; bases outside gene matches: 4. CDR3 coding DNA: TGTGCCAGCCAGGACAGGGGTAATCAGCCCCAGCATTTT. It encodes CASQDRGNQPQHF. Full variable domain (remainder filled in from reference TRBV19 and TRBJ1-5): DGGITQSPKYLFRKEGQNVTLSCEQNLNHDAMYWYRQDPGQGLRLIYYSQIVNDFQKGDIAEGYSVSREKKESFPLTVTSAQKNPTAFYLCASQDRGNQPQHFGDGTRLSIL.

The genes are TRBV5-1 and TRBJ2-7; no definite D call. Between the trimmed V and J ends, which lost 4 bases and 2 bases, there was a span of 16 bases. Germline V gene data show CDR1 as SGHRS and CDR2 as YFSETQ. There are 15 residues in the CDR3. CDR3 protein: CASSVDGQPPYEQYF. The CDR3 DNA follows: TGCGCCAGCAGCGTCGACGGGCAGCCCCCCTACGAGCAGTACTTC.

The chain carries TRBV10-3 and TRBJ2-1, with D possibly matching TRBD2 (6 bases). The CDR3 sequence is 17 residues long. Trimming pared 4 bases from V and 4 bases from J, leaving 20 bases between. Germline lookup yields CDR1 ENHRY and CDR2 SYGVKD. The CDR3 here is CAISGGPLAIIYNEQFF. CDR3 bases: TGTGCCATCAGTGGGGGACCTCTAGCGATCATTTACAATGAGCAGTTCTTC.

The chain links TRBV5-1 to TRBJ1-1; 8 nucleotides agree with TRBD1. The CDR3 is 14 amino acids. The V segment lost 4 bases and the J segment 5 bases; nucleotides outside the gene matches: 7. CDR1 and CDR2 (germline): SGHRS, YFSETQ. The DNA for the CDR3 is TGCGCCAGCAGCAGCGACAGGGGAGGAACTGAAGCTTTCTTT. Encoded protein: CASSSDRGGTEAFF. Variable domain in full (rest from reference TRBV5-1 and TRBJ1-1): KAGVTQTPRYLIKTRGQQVTLSCSPISGHRSVSWYQQTPGQGLQFLFEYFSETQRNKGNFPGRFSGRQFSNSRSEMNVSTLELGDSALYLCASSSDRGGTEAFFGQGTRLTVV.

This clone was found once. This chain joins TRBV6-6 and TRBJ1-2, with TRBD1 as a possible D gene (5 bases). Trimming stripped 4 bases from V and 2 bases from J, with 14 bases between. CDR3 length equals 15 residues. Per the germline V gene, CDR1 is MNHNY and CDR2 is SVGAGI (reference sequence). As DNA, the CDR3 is TGTGCCAGCAGTTCAACGCAGGGAGGGAACTATGGCTACACCTTC. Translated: CASSSTQGGNYGYTF.

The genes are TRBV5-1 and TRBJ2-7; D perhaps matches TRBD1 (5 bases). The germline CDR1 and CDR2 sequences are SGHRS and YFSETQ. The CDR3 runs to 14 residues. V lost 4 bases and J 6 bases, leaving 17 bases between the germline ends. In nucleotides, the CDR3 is TGCGCCAGCAGCCCGCAAGGGGCCCCCTTCGAGCAGTACTTC. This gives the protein CASSPQGAPFEQYF.

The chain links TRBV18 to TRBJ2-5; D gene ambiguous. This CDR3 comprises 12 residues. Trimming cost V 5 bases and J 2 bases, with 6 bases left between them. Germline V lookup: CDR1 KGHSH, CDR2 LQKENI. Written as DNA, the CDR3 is TGTGCCAGCTCATACAAGCAAGAGACCCAGTACTTC. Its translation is CASSYKQETQYF.

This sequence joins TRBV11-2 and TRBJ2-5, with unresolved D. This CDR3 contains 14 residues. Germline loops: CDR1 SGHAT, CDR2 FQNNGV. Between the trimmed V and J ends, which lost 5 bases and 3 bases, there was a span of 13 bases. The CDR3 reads CASSALIDKETQYF. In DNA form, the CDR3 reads TGTGCCAGCAGCGCCCTAATCGATAAAGAGACCCAGTACTTC.

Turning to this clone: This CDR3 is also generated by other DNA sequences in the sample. CDR3 loop: CASSVGGPSSYNEQFF. The CDR3, as DNA: TGTGCCAGCAGCGTAGGTGGGCCCAGCTCCTACAATGAGCAGTTCTTC. This sequence joins TRBV9 and TRBJ2-1; no reliable D call. The length of the CDR3 is 16 residues. Trimming pared 0 bases from V and 0 bases from J, leaving 10 bases between. Germline values: CDR1 SGDLS, CDR2 YYNGEE.

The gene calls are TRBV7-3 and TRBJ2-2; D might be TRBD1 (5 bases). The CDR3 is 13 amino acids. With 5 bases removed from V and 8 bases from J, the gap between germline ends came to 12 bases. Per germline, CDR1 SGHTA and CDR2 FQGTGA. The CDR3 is CASSLRGSGELFF. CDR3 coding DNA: TGTGCCAGCAGCCTAAGGGGTTCTGGGGAGCTGTTTTTT.